This T cell receptor beta chain was found in a study of T cell repertoires in aging, cancer and after chemotherapy. TCR beta rearrangements were amplified from peripheral blood genomic DNA. This clonotype has more than one count but fewer than ten. Its specificity is not known. Study-level points and caveats: Rebound thymic output was suggested by rising median generation probability during chemotherapy in each cancer cohort. In healthy donors, age-related TCR diversity loss mainly reflected lost richness. Compared with age-matched healthy donors, untreated hematological or solid cancer patients showed higher blood TCR clonality.

TRB rearrangements spanning V, D and J were amplified using mixed TRB-A/B primers. Each CDR3 protein is one row after TCRdb ran MiXCR on the multiplex PCR reads. This repertoire shows roughly 4,500 distinct CDR3 sequences, 21% found once; its top ten account for 15%. The CDR3 has 16 amino acids. With V trimmed by 5 bases and J by 1 base, 10 bases remained unmatched. Germline V gene data show CDR1 as MRHNA and CDR2 as SNTAGT. This chain uses TRBV6-4 with TRBJ1-2; 7 bases fit TRBD1. The clonotype comes from a human donor with a blood cancer. What was sequenced was blood. The CDR3 is CASSPQGDSHNYGYTF. The DNA for the CDR3 is TGTGCCAGCAGTCCCCAGGGGGACAGCCATAACTATGGCTACACCTTC.